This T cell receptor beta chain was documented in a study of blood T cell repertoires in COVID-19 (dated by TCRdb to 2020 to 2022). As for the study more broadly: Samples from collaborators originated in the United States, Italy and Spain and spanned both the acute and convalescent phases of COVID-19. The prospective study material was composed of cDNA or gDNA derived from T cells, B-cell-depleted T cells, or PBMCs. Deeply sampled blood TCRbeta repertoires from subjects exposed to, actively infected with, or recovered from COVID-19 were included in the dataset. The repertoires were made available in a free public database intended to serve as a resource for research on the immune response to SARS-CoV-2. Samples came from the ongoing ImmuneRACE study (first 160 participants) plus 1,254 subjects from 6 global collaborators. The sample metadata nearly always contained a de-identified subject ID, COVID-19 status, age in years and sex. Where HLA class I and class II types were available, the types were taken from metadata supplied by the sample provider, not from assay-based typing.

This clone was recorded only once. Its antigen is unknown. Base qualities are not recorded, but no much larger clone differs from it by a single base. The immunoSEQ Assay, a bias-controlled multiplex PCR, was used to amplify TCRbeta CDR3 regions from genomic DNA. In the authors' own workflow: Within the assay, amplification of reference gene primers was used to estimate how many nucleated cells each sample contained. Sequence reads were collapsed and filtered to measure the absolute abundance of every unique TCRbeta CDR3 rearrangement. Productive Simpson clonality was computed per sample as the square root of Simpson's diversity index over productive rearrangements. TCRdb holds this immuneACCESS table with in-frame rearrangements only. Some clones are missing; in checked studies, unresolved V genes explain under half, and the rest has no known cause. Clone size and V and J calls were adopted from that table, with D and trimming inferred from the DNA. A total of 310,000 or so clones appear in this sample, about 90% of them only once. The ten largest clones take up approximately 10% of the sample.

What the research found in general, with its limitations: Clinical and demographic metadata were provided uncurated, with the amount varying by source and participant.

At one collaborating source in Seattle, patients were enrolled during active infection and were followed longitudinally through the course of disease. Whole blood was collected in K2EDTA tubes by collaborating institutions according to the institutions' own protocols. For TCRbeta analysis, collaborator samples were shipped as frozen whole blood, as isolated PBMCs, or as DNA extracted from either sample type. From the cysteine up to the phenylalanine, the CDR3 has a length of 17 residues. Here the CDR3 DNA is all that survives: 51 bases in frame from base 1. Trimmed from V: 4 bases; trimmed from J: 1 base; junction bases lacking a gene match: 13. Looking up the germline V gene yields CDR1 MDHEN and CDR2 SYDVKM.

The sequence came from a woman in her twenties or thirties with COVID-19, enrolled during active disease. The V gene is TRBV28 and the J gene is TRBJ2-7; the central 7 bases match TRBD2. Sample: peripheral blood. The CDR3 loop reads CASSSRLAAGESYEQYF. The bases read TGTGCCAGCAGTTCCCGTCTGGCCGCGGGAGAGTCCTACGAGCAGTACTTC.